The present T cell receptor beta chain was sequenced within a study of cytomegalovirus exposure and HLA in healthy donors. A multiplex PCR was run with 60 Vbeta primers and 13 Jbeta primers. Clones were read by immunoSEQ multiplex PCR, and TCRdb kept only the in-frame ones, dropping some. The sample holds under 200,000 clones, roughly 77% seen once. Germline V gene sequence: CDR1 SGHRS, CDR2 YFSETQ. Trimming cost V 0 bases and J 4 bases, with 10 bases left between them. The CDR3 consists of 15 residues. This sequence joins TRBV5-1 and TRBJ2-2, with D maybe TRBD2 (7 bases). The sequence derives from a male donor in good health and CMV-seropositive. Sequences were obtained from PBMCs. CDR3 sequence: CASSLGAGATGELFF. As DNA, the CDR3 is TGCGCCAGCAGCTTGGGGGCGGGGGCCACCGGGGAGCTGTTTTTT. Looking up the rest from reference TRBV5-1 and TRBJ2-2 gives the full variable domain: KAGVTQTPRYLIKTRGQQVTLSCSPISGHRSVSWYQQTPGQGLQFLFEYFSETQRNKGNFPGRFSGRQFSNSRSEMNVSTLELGDSALYLCASSLGAGATGELFFGEGSRLTVL.